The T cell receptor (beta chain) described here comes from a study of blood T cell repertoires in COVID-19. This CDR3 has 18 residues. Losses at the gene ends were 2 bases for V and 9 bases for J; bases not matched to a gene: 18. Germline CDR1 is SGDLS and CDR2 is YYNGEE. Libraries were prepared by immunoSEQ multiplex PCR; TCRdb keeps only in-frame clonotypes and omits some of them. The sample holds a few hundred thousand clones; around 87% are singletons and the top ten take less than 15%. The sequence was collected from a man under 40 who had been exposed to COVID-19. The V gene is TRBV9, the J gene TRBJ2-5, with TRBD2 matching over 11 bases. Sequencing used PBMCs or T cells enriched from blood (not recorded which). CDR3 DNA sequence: TGTGCCAGCAGCGTTTCCACTAGCGGGGGCCCTCACGGAGGGGCCCAGTACTTC. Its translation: CASSVSTSGGPHGGAQYF.